These 2 T cell receptor beta chains were sequenced from one sample in a study of blood T cell repertoires in COVID-19. This table comes from immunoSEQ multiplex PCR, and its TCRdb copy is limited to in-frame clones, with some not included. This table has a few hundred thousand clones, approximately 86% appearing once. The sample was PBMCs or T cells enriched from blood (not recorded which). These receptors were taken from a woman under 40 who had been exposed to COVID-19.

V and J are TRBV28 and TRBJ2-3; tentatively, D is TRBD1 (5 bases). The CDR3 is 13 residues long. Trimming pared 5 bases from V and 2 bases from J, leaving 8 bases between. Germline CDR1 MDHEN, CDR2 SYDVKM. DNA for the CDR3: TGTGCCAGCAGTCCAGGGATCACAGATACGCAGTATTTT. Protein: CASSPGITDTQYF.

CDR3 bases: TGTGCCAGTAGTATCACAGGGAACTATGGCTACACCTTC. As protein: CASSITGNYGYTF. This chain links TRBV19 with TRBJ1-2; tentative D call: TRBD1 (6 bases). Germline CDR1 LNHDA, CDR2 SQIVND (reference sequence). Between the trimmed V and J ends, which lost 3 bases and 2 bases, there was a span of 7 bases. This CDR3 is 13 amino acids long.